This is a list of T cell receptor beta chains from one sample in a study of shared clonotypes between healthy human individuals. Profiling relied on immunoSEQ multiplex PCR, and the TCRdb table lists in-frame clones only, not all of them. The sample holds about 1 million clones, 60% to 80% seen once. Sequencing input: memory CD4+ T cells sorted from blood. These receptors all stem from a man younger than 35 in good health. Each CDR3 is given with its conserved first and last residue. A D gene is named only where the DNA matches it firmly. Expanded clones get a size class; other rows say once, few or many, or leave the size out.

V gene: TRBV19; D gene: TRBD2; clone size: few; J gene: TRBJ2-1; CDR3 protein: CASTVAGGPSYNEQFF; CDR3 DNA: TGTGCCAGTACCGTAGCGGGAGGGCCCTCCTACAATGAGCAGTTCTTC
V gene: TRBV30; D gene: .; clone size: .; J gene: TRBJ2-7; CDR3 protein: CAWSQGVEQYF; CDR3 DNA: TGTGCCTGGAGCCAGGGTGTCGAGCAGTACTTC
V gene: TRBV5-4; D gene: .; clone size: .; J gene: TRBJ2-5; CDR3 protein: CASSSGAQETQYF; CDR3 DNA: TGTGCCAGCAGCTCTGGGGCCCAAGAGACCCAGTACTTC
V gene: TRBV5-1; D gene: .; clone size: .; J gene: TRBJ2-1; CDR3 protein: CASSLQGGYNEQFF; CDR3 DNA: TGCGCCAGCAGCTTGCAAGGGGGCTACAATGAGCAGTTCTTC
V gene: TRBV5-1; D gene: TRBD2; clone size: .; J gene: TRBJ2-3; CDR3 protein: CASSLPREAGDTQYF; CDR3 DNA: TGCGCCAGCAGCTTGCCCCGGGAGGCGGGAGATACGCAGTATTTT
V gene: TRBV10-3; D gene: TRBD2; clone size: .; J gene: TRBJ2-5; CDR3 protein: CAISERGGKETQYF; CDR3 DNA: TGTGCCATCAGTGAGCGGGGGGGCAAAGAGACCCAGTACTTC
V gene: TRBV11-2; D gene: .; clone size: many; J gene: TRBJ2-7; CDR3 protein: CATLYEQYF; CDR3 DNA: TGTGCCACCCTCTACGAGCAGTACTTC
V gene: TRBV19; D gene: TRBD1; clone size: .; J gene: TRBJ2-7; CDR3 protein: CASSTKQGTEQYF; CDR3 DNA: TGTGCCAGTAGTACCAAACAGGGGACCGAGCAGTACTTC
V gene: TRBV4-1; D gene: .; clone size: .; J gene: TRBJ2-7; CDR3 protein: CASSQGWDRAYEQYF; CDR3 DNA: TGCGCCAGCAGCCAAGGGTGGGACCGAGCCTACGAGCAGTACTTC
V gene: TRBV2; D gene: .; clone size: .; J gene: TRBJ1-3; CDR3 protein: CASSEGLRSGNTIYF; CDR3 DNA: TGTGCCAGCAGTGAGGGACTGCGCTCTGGAAACACCATATATTTT
V gene: TRBV29-1; D gene: .; clone size: .; J gene: TRBJ1-5; CDR3 protein: CSVGGLGGNQPQHF; CDR3 DNA: TGCAGCGTTGGGGGCCTGGGGGGTAATCAGCCCCAGCATTTT
V gene: TRBV4-1; D gene: .; clone size: .; J gene: TRBJ2-3; CDR3 protein: CASSPLGGSTDTQYF; CDR3 DNA: TGCGCCAGCAGCCCCCTAGGGGGAAGCACAGATACGCAGTATTTT
V gene: TRBV9; D gene: TRBD1; clone size: .; J gene: TRBJ2-7; CDR3 protein: CASSSGRGQGAQDEQYF; CDR3 DNA: TGTGCCAGCAGCTCCGGTAGAGGTCAGGGGGCGCAGGACGAGCAGTACTTC
V gene: TRBV4-1; D gene: .; clone size: .; J gene: TRBJ1-2; CDR3 protein: CASSQGGGSNLPERYTF; CDR3 DNA: TGCGCCAGCAGCCAAGGTGGAGGATCCAATCTCCCGGAACGCTACACCTTC
V gene: TRBV30; D gene: .; clone size: few; J gene: TRBJ2-3; CDR3 protein: CAWSAGSSQYF; CDR3 DNA: TGTGCCTGGAGCGCCGGGTCTTCGCAGTATTTT
V gene: TRBV6-5; D gene: .; clone size: .; J gene: TRBJ2-7; CDR3 protein: CASNKGTGYEQYF; CDR3 DNA: TGTGCCAGCAATAAGGGGACGGGGTACGAGCAGTACTTC
V gene: TRBV30; D gene: .; clone size: .; J gene: TRBJ1-2; CDR3 protein: CAWRLGGGGYTF; CDR3 DNA: TGTGCCTGGAGGCTTGGGGGGGGAGGCTACACCTTC
V gene: TRBV5-4; D gene: .; clone size: .; J gene: TRBJ1-2; CDR3 protein: CASSLDRLGGIRGYTF; CDR3 DNA: TGTGCCAGCAGCTTGGATCGGTTGGGAGGGATAAGAGGCTACACCTTC
V gene: TRBV29-1; D gene: .; clone size: .; J gene: TRBJ2-3; CDR3 protein: CSVEAGSGLGTLITDTQYF; CDR3 DNA: TGCAGCGTTGAGGCGGGGAGTGGCCTAGGGACCCTGATCACAGATACGCAGTATTTT
V gene: TRBV28; D gene: .; clone size: .; J gene: TRBJ1-4; CDR3 protein: CASTPGLLIPNEKLFF; CDR3 DNA: TGTGCCAGCACCCCGGGACTTTTGATCCCTAATGAAAAACTGTTTTTT
V gene: TRBV7-3; D gene: TRBD2; clone size: .; J gene: TRBJ2-7; CDR3 protein: CASSLSGGVYEQYF; CDR3 DNA: TGTGCCAGCAGCTTATCGGGAGGGGTCTACGAGCAGTACTTC
V gene: TRBV7-2; D gene: .; clone size: .; J gene: TRBJ2-1; CDR3 protein: CASSSVGRAYNEQFF; CDR3 DNA: TGTGCCAGCAGTTCCGTGGGCAGGGCCTACAATGAGCAGTTCTTC
V gene: TRBV9; D gene: .; clone size: .; J gene: TRBJ2-1; CDR3 protein: CASSLNNEQFF; CDR3 DNA: TGTGCCAGCAGTCTTAACAATGAGCAGTTCTTC
V gene: TRBV30; D gene: TRBD1; clone size: .; J gene: TRBJ1-1; CDR3 protein: CAWSRTGRPAFF; CDR3 DNA: TGTGCCTGGAGTAGGACAGGCCGCCCAGCTTTCTTT
V gene: TRBV14; D gene: TRBD1; clone size: .; J gene: TRBJ2-7; CDR3 protein: CASSQVSGQGYSYEQYF; CDR3 DNA: TGTGCCAGCAGCCAAGTGTCGGGACAGGGTTACTCCTACGAGCAGTACTTC
V gene: TRBV27; D gene: TRBD1; clone size: .; J gene: TRBJ1-1; CDR3 protein: CASSPGGFIGTEAFF; CDR3 DNA: TGTGCCAGCAGTCCAGGGGGCTTTATTGGCACTGAAGCTTTCTTT
V gene: TRBV6-6; D gene: .; clone size: few; J gene: TRBJ1-5; CDR3 protein: CASSSEGQGNQPQHF; CDR3 DNA: TGTGCCAGCTCGTCGGAGGGGCAAGGCAATCAGCCCCAGCATTTT
V gene: TRBV28; D gene: .; clone size: once; J gene: TRBJ1-2; CDR3 protein: CASSSAGDPPYGYTF; CDR3 DNA: TGTGCCAGCAGCTCTGCGGGGGATCCCCCCTATGGCTACACCTTC
V gene: TRBV7-6; D gene: TRBD1; clone size: .; J gene: TRBJ2-7; CDR3 protein: CASSSPGQGYEQYF; CDR3 DNA: TGTGCCAGCAGCTCCCCGGGACAGGGCTACGAGCAGTACTTC
V gene: TRBV5-1; D gene: TRBD1; clone size: .; J gene: TRBJ2-5; CDR3 protein: CASSQGPTGVGETQYF; CDR3 DNA: TGCGCCAGCAGCCAGGGACCCACAGGGGTAGGAGAGACCCAGTACTTC
V gene: TRBV9; D gene: .; clone size: .; J gene: TRBJ2-5; CDR3 protein: CASSGVGGPQETQYF; CDR3 DNA: TGTGCCAGCAGCGGAGTGGGAGGACCCCAAGAGACCCAGTACTTC
V gene: TRBV2; D gene: TRBD2; clone size: .; J gene: TRBJ2-3; CDR3 protein: CASKSGLASTDTQYF; CDR3 DNA: TGTGCCAGCAAATCGGGACTAGCGAGCACAGATACGCAGTATTTT
V gene: TRBV6-6; D gene: .; clone size: .; J gene: TRBJ2-7; CDR3 protein: CASVIDGSYEQYF; CDR3 DNA: TGTGCCAGCGTTATTGACGGGTCCTACGAGCAGTACTTC
V gene: TRBV7-2; D gene: TRBD1; clone size: .; J gene: TRBJ2-5; CDR3 protein: CASSLPGQGVSETQYF; CDR3 DNA: TGTGCCAGCAGCTTACCGGGACAGGGTGTTTCAGAGACCCAGTACTTC
V gene: TRBV11-3; D gene: TRBD2; clone size: .; J gene: TRBJ2-5; CDR3 protein: CASSRRTSGPETQYF; CDR3 DNA: TGTGCCAGCAGCCGGCGGACTAGCGGGCCAGAGACCCAGTACTTC
V gene: TRBV19; D gene: TRBD2; clone size: few; J gene: TRBJ2-7; CDR3 protein: CASRSGLAGVAIYEQYF; CDR3 DNA: TGTGCCAGTAGGTCGGGACTAGCGGGAGTGGCGATCTACGAGCAGTACTTC
V gene: TRBV6-6; D gene: .; clone size: .; J gene: TRBJ1-4; CDR3 protein: CASSFRRAGGEKLFF; CDR3 DNA: TGTGCCAGCAGTTTTCGTAGGGCTGGAGGAGAAAAACTGTTTTTT
V gene: TRBV19; D gene: TRBD1; clone size: .; J gene: TRBJ1-2; CDR3 protein: CASTGKSPGQIYGYTF; CDR3 DNA: TGTGCCAGTACCGGGAAATCACCGGGACAGATCTATGGCTACACCTTC
V gene: TRBV7-2; D gene: .; clone size: .; J gene: TRBJ1-4; CDR3 protein: CASSSARTTNEKLFF; CDR3 DNA: TGTGCCAGCAGCTCCGCAAGAACAACTAATGAAAAACTGTTTTTT
V gene: TRBV6-6; D gene: .; clone size: .; J gene: TRBJ1-3; CDR3 protein: CASSYSARAGGNTIYF; CDR3 DNA: TGTGCCAGCAGTTACTCGGCCAGGGCGGGAGGAAACACCATATATTTT
V gene: TRBV18; D gene: TRBD2; clone size: .; J gene: TRBJ2-3; CDR3 protein: CASRTSGTDTQYF; CDR3 DNA: TGTGCCAGCAGGACTAGCGGGACAGATACGCAGTATTTT
V gene: TRBV6-1; D gene: TRBD1; clone size: .; J gene: TRBJ1-5; CDR3 protein: CASRVTGGYNQPQHF; CDR3 DNA: TGTGCCAGCAGAGTCACAGGGGGTTATAATCAGCCCCAGCATTTT
V gene: TRBV7-2; D gene: .; clone size: few; J gene: TRBJ2-1; CDR3 protein: CASTPPGLGEQFF; CDR3 DNA: TGTGCCAGCACCCCCCCGGGCCTTGGTGAGCAGTTCTTC
V gene: TRBV20-1; D gene: .; clone size: .; J gene: TRBJ1-4; CDR3 protein: CSAERGEKLFF; CDR3 DNA: TGCAGTGCTGAGAGGGGGGAAAAACTGTTTTTT
V gene: TRBV11-1; D gene: .; clone size: .; J gene: TRBJ2-3; CDR3 protein: CASSLLVYTDTQYF; CDR3 DNA: TGTGCCAGCAGCTTATTGGTGTACACAGATACGCAGTATTTT
V gene: TRBV18; D gene: .; clone size: once; J gene: TRBJ1-2; CDR3 protein: CASSPPGRSYGYTF; CDR3 DNA: TGTGCCAGCTCACCACCTGGCAGGAGCTATGGCTACACCTTC
V gene: TRBV5-6; D gene: .; clone size: .; J gene: TRBJ2-5; CDR3 protein: CASSLGERIGNRQYF; CDR3 DNA: TGTGCCAGCAGCTTGGGTGAACGAATCGGCAACCGACAGTACTTC